This TCR beta chain was sequenced for a study of cytomegalovirus exposure and HLA in healthy donors. General study results and limits: Per a prior analysis, the majority of TCR beta V segments were productive roughly 90% or roughly 30% of the time.

To note about this clone: Its antigen is as yet unknown.

The germline gives CDR1 GTSNPN, CDR2 SVGIG (reference sequence). The CDR3 is 16 residues long. With 2 bases removed from V and 7 bases from J, the gap between germline ends came to 20 bases. In the PCR, 60 Vbeta and 13 Jbeta primers were used. Clones were read by immunoSEQ multiplex PCR, and TCRdb kept only the in-frame ones, dropping some. The data hold about 200,000 clones, with 65% to 85% observed a single time. Sequences were obtained from PBMCs. The V and J genes are TRBV30 and TRBJ1-4; D is perhaps TRBD1 (6 bases). The receptor comes from a boy younger than 10 in good health and CMV-seronegative. CDR3 sequence reads: CAWSSRLAGDGEKLFF. The CDR3 bases are TGTGCCTGGAGTTCAAGGTTGGCAGGGGATGGTGAAAAACTGTTTTTT.